A single sample gave rise to the 12 T cell receptor beta chains below, sequenced in a study of T cells in tumors after PD-1 blockade. Clones were sequenced by immunoSEQ multiplex PCR, and TCRdb holds only the in-frame ones, with some missing. The sample has fewer than 50,000 clones, more than 65% seen once. The source material was PBMCs, sampled before anti-PD-1 treatment. These receptors came from a human donor with basal cell carcinoma.

This chain joins TRBV5-1 and TRBJ2-5; D may be TRBD1 (6 bases). The V end lost 2 bases, the J end lost 2 bases, and 7 bases lay between the germline ends. This CDR3 is built from 13 residues. Per germline, CDR1 SGHRS and CDR2 YFSETQ. The CDR3 spells CASSFQGQETQYF. DNA of the CDR3: TGCGCCAGCAGCTTCCAGGGGCAAGAGACCCAGTACTTC.

J is TRBJ2-2 and V is TRBV27, with TRBD1 as a possible D gene (6 bases). The length of the CDR3 is 15 residues. The V end was cut by 6 bases, the J end by 5 bases, with 16 bases between. Germline CDR1 reads MNHEY; CDR2 reads SMNVEV (reference sequence). CDR3 DNA: TGTGCCAGCAGCTTAACAGGGATGAGGACCGGGGAGCTGTTTTTT. This sequence encodes CASSLTGMRTGELFF.

The genes are TRBV7-6 and TRBJ1-1; a possible D gene is TRBD1 (6 bases). The CDR3 runs to 15 residues. The V gene's germline CDR1 is SGHVS and CDR2 FNYEAQ. V was clipped by 2 bases and J by 1 base, with 11 bases between them. CDR3 in amino acids: CASSLQGNRNTEAFF. As DNA, the CDR3 is TGTGCCAGCAGCTTACAGGGGAACAGGAACACTGAAGCTTTCTTT.

The chain combines TRBV3-1 (or the pseudogene TRBV3-2) with TRBJ1-3; 7 bases line up with TRBD1. The germline V gene has CDR1 LGHDT and CDR2 YNNKEL (reference sequence). V was clipped by 3 bases and J by 4 bases; unmatched bases: 6. The CDR3 is 15 residues long. The CDR3 coding sequence is TGTGCCAGCAGCCAGATTACAGGGGTGGGAAACACCATATATTTT. Its translation is CASSQITGVGNTIYF.

This clone appeared a few times. The CDR3 reads CASSQGDSNSWRTNEKLFF. CDR3 nucleotides: TGTGCCAGCAGCCAAGGTGACAGCAATTCTTGGAGAACTAATGAAAAACTGTTTTTT. The J gene is TRBJ1-4, the V gene TRBV4-2; maybe TRBD1 (5 bases). V dropped 1 base and J dropped 1 base, with 19 bases sitting between them. The germline gives CDR1 LGHNA, CDR2 YNFKEQ. The CDR3 has 19 residues.

The chain is built from TRBV6-5 and TRBJ2-3, with 7 positions matching TRBD2. Trimming took 2 bases from V and 0 from J; bases not matched to a gene: 5. This CDR3 has 16 amino acids. CDR1 is MNHEY and CDR2 is SVGAGI in the germline V gene. The CDR3 spells CASSYGAGGSTDTQYF. The CDR3 DNA reads as TGTGCCAGCAGTTACGGAGCCGGGGGGAGCACAGATACGCAGTATTTT.

The rearrangement joins TRBV6-6 to TRBJ1-2, with 7 bases that match TRBD1. The germline CDR1 and CDR2 sequences are MNHNY and SVGAGI (reference sequence). With 6 bases clipped from V and 2 bases from J, the junction kept 6 bases outside the gene matches. This CDR3 comprises 14 residues. CDR3 region: CASSSTTGNYGYTF. CDR3 sequence (DNA): TGTGCCAGCAGCTCGACGACAGGGAACTATGGCTACACCTTC.

The J gene is TRBJ2-3, the V gene TRBV7-2, with D maybe TRBD2 (6 bases). This CDR3 comprises 15 residues. In germline, CDR1 is SGHTA, CDR2 FQGNSA. V dropped 0 bases and J dropped 1 base, with 8 bases sitting between them. This CDR3 is CASSLASGRTDTQYF. The CDR3 DNA sequence: TGTGCCAGCAGCTTAGCGAGCGGGCGCACAGATACGCAGTATTTT.

The chain has TRBV30 and TRBJ1-2; the D is unclear. The CDR3 covers 13 residues. Trimming removed 3 bases at V and 5 bases at J, with 13 bases between. Germline V CDR1 and CDR2: GTSNPN, SVGIG (reference sequence). CDR3 protein: CAWRDGLGYGYTF. The CDR3 DNA follows: TGTGCCTGGAGGGACGGGTTAGGGTATGGCTACACCTTC.

This clone came up once. This rearrangement joins TRBV4-2 to TRBJ1-1; 11 nucleotides align to TRBD1. The CDR3 length is 17 residues. Per the germline V gene, CDR1 is LGHNA and CDR2 is YNFKEQ. V trimming: 2 bases; J trimming: 2 bases; junction bases outside the gene matches: 7. In DNA form, the CDR3 reads TGTGCCAGCAGCCAATCAGGACAGGGGGCTGTAAACACTGAAGCTTTCTTT. As protein: CASSQSGQGAVNTEAFF.

CDR3 sequence reads: CATSDTRRDYEQYF. The CDR3 DNA sequence: TGTGCCACCAGTGACACCAGGAGGGACTACGAGCAGTACTTC. The chain combines TRBV24-1 with TRBJ2-7; maybe TRBD2 (6 bases). Per germline, CDR1 KGHDR and CDR2 SFDVKD. The V gene lost 4 bases and the J gene lost 3 bases, with 12 bases spanning the gap. This CDR3 contains 14 residues.

V is TRBV19 and J is TRBJ2-3, with 8 nucleotides matching TRBD1. Germline V gives CDR1 LNHDA, CDR2 SQIVND (reference sequence). This CDR3 comprises 19 residues. V was clipped by 2 bases and J by 0 bases; unmatched bases: 13. The CDR3 here is CASSIRAGGEPYSTDTQYF. The CDR3 nucleotides read TGTGCCAGTAGTATAAGGGCAGGGGGCGAACCCTATAGCACAGATACGCAGTATTTT.